This T cell receptor (beta chain) was sequenced for a study of blood T cell repertoires in COVID-19. Study summary: T cells, B-cell-depleted T cells, or PBMCs supplied cDNA or gDNA.

The CDR3 is 15 residues long. V shed 2 bases, J shed 8 bases, and the junction held 8 bases outside the gene matches. CDR1 and CDR2 (germline): SGHVS, FQNEAQ. In the original processing: Reference gene primer amplification in the assay estimated nucleated cell counts. Repertoires were generated with immunoSEQ multiplex PCR, while TCRdb's copy carries only in-frame clones and drops some. V and J calls plus clone size are reproduced from that table; the DNA served to infer D and trimming. The sample holds approximately 170,000 clones, 70% to 85% seen once. This clone occurred once. The chain combines TRBV7-8 with TRBJ1-4; 7 bases are shared with TRBD1. The sequence was collected from a woman in her 50s with acute or convalescent COVID-19. Specimen: peripheral blood. CDR3: CASSLLRDSREKLFF. For the CDR3, the DNA is TGTGCCAGCAGCTTATTGCGGGACAGTAGGGAAAAACTGTTTTTT.